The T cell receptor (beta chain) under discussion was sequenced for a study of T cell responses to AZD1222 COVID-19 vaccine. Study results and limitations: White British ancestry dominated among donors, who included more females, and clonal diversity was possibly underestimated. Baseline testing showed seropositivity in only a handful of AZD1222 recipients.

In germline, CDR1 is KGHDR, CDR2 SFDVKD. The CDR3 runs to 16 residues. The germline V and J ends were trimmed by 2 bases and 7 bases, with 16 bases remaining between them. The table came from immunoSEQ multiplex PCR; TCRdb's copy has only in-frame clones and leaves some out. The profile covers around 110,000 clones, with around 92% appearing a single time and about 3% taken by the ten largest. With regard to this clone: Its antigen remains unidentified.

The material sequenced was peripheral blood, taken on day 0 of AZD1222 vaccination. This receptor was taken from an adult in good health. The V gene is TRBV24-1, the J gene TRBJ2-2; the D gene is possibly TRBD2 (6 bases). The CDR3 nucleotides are TGTGCCACCAGTGATTCAGAGGAGGGCCTTAACGGGGAGCTGTTTTTT. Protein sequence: CATSDSEEGLNGELFF.